A single sample is the source of the 9 T cell receptor beta chains below, sequenced in a study of blood T cell repertoires in COVID-19. Assay used: immunoSEQ multiplex PCR; TCRdb lists only in-frame clones, some missing. Of roughly 70,000 clones listed, approximately 80% are singletons. The sequencing input was peripheral blood. Receptors were obtained from a human donor in a cohort sampled during active COVID-19.

The chain is built from TRBV30 and TRBJ2-1, with 11 bases lining up with TRBD2. The CDR3 loop spans 14 amino acids. The V gene end was trimmed by 1 base and the J gene end by 4 bases; junction bases not matched to a gene: 0. Germline V CDR1 and CDR2: GTSNPN, SVGIG (reference sequence). CDR3 sequence: CAWSGLAGYNEQFF. The CDR3 coding sequence is TGTGCCTGGAGTGGACTAGCGGGATACAATGAGCAGTTCTTC.

J is TRBJ2-4 and V is TRBV2; maybe TRBD2 (6 bases). V lost 5 bases and J lost 0, with 20 bases in between. The CDR3 loop spans 18 amino acids. Germline assignment: CDR1 SNHLY and CDR2 FYNNEI. In DNA, the CDR3 is TGTGCCAGCAGTCAATCGGGGGTTCGTGGGGGAGCCAAAAACATTCAGTACTTC. Protein sequence: CASSQSGVRGGAKNIQYF.

The gene calls are TRBV24-1 and TRBJ2-7, with 12 bases aligning to TRBD2. The CDR3 has 16 residues. CDR1 KGHDR and CDR2 SFDVKD come from the germline V gene. J gave up 4 bases and V 4 bases, and 7 bases lay outside the gene matches. The CDR3 region is CATSDPTSGRKYEQYF. The CDR3 DNA reads as TGTGCCACCAGTGACCCCACTAGCGGGAGGAAATACGAGCAGTACTTC.

The chain employs TRBV11-2 and TRBJ2-2; D uncertain. The V end was cut by 3 bases, the J end by 3 bases, with 11 bases between. This CDR3 is 15 amino acids long. Germline V gene data show CDR1 as SGHAT and CDR2 as FQNNGV. In DNA form, the CDR3 reads TGTGCCAGCAGCTTCACAGACGTTGACACCGGGGAGCTGTTTTTT. Protein: CASSFTDVDTGELFF.

This clone was found a few times. The rearrangement joins TRBV28 to TRBJ1-5; perhaps TRBD1 as D (6 bases). This CDR3 is 16 amino acids long. Deletions cut 5 bases from V and 4 bases from J, with 18 bases between. Looked up from germline, CDR1 is MDHEN and CDR2 is SYDVKM. The CDR3 spells CASSTLRGSGNQPQHF. CDR3 nucleotide sequence: TGTGCCAGCAGTACGCTCAGGGGATCTGGTAATCAGCCCCAGCATTTT.

The rearrangement joins TRBV10-2 to TRBJ2-7; 9 nucleotides align to TRBD2. The CDR3 length is 13 residues. Germline V gives CDR1 WSHSY, CDR2 SAAADI. Unmatched junction bases numbered 6, after V lost 7 bases and J lost 5 bases. CDR3 in amino acids: CASKLAGKDEQYF. In DNA, the CDR3 is TGCGCCAGCAAGCTAGCGGGAAAGGACGAGCAGTACTTC.

This rearrangement joins TRBV9 to TRBJ2-5; possible D gene TRBD2, 5 bases. Between the trimmed V and J ends, which lost 2 bases and 9 bases, there was a span of 17 bases. The CDR3 runs to 14 residues. Germline values: CDR1 SGDLS, CDR2 YYNGEE. The CDR3: CASSVGGSTKAQYF. CDR3 in DNA: TGTGCCAGCAGCGTCGGAGGTAGTACTAAGGCCCAGTACTTC.

The chain joins TRBV2 to TRBJ1-5, with 9 nucleotides matching TRBD1. The CDR3 covers 16 residues. Germline V gene data show CDR1 as SNHLY and CDR2 as FYNNEI. The V segment lost 7 bases and the J segment 0 bases; nucleotides outside the gene matches: 7. The DNA for the CDR3 is TGTGCCAGCAAGGGACAGGGAGCTGGTAGCAATCAGCCCCAGCATTTT. Translating it yields CASKGQGAGSNQPQHF.

V and J are TRBV5-1 and TRBJ2-5; the match to TRBD2 covers 9 bases. The CDR3 is 15 residues long. The germline V gene encodes CDR1 SGHRS and CDR2 YFSETQ. J was trimmed by 3 bases and V by 4 bases; bases with no gene match: 7. The CDR3 bases are TGCGCCAGCAGCGCGGGGGGGAGCGGGGAAGAGACCCAGTACTTC. Amino acid sequence: CASSAGGSGEETQYF. The full variable domain, its missing parts supplied by reference TRBV5-1 and TRBJ2-5, is KAGVTQTPRYLIKTRGQQVTLSCSPISGHRSVSWYQQTPGQGLQFLFEYFSETQRNKGNFPGRFSGRQFSNSRSEMNVSTLELGDSALYLCASSAGGSGEETQYFGPGTRLLVL.